The text below deals with one T cell receptor (beta chain). Its antigen is undetermined. A single heparinised draw of roughly 110 mL on average was taken per donor. These data originate in a study of beta chain features in type 1 diabetes. Background on the study: In all, more than 90,000,000 sorted cells from all samples were analyzed.

Germline CDR1 and CDR2: SGHVS and FQNEAQ. V lost 4 bases, J lost 2 bases, and 21 bases lay in between. There are 18 residues in the CDR3. Expressed TCRB transcripts were sequenced, since all the RNA that had been isolated was reverse transcribed. Using immunoSEQ multiplex PCR, the repertoire was profiled, and TCRdb retains in-frame clones only, with some absent. The sample records 300,000 or so clones, over 7% being singletons. General study points: Cells that show high TCR expression could be over-represented by cDNA sequencing. Type 1 diabetes patients had moderately but significantly shorter TCRB CDR3s in all four CD4+ subsets. Patients and controls would be equally affected if PCR favored shorter templates.

Sequencing was carried out using central memory CD4+ T cells from blood. The clonotype comes from a young man with type 1 diabetes. This chain uses TRBV7-8 with TRBJ1-5; D call uncertain. The CDR3 DNA sequence: TGTGCCAGCAGCTCTCGTTCCGCAGTCGGTGGTGGCAATCAGCCCCAGCATTTT. This encodes CASSSRSAVGGGNQPQHF.